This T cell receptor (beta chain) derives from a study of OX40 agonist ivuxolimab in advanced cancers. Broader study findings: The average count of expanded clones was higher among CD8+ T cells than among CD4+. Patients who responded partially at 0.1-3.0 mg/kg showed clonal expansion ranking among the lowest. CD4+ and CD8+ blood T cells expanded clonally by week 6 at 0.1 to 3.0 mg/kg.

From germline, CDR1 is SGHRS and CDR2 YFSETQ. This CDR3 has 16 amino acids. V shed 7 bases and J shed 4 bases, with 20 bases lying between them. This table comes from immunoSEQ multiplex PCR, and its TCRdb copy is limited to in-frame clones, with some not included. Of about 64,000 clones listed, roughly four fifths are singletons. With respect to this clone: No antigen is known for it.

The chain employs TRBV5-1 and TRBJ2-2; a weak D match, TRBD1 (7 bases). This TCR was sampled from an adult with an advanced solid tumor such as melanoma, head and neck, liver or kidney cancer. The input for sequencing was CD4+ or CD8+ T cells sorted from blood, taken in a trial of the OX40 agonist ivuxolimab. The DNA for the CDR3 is TGCGCCAGCCGAGACCCGGGGGACAGTCCCACCGGGGAGCTGTTTTTT. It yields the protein CASRDPGDSPTGELFF.